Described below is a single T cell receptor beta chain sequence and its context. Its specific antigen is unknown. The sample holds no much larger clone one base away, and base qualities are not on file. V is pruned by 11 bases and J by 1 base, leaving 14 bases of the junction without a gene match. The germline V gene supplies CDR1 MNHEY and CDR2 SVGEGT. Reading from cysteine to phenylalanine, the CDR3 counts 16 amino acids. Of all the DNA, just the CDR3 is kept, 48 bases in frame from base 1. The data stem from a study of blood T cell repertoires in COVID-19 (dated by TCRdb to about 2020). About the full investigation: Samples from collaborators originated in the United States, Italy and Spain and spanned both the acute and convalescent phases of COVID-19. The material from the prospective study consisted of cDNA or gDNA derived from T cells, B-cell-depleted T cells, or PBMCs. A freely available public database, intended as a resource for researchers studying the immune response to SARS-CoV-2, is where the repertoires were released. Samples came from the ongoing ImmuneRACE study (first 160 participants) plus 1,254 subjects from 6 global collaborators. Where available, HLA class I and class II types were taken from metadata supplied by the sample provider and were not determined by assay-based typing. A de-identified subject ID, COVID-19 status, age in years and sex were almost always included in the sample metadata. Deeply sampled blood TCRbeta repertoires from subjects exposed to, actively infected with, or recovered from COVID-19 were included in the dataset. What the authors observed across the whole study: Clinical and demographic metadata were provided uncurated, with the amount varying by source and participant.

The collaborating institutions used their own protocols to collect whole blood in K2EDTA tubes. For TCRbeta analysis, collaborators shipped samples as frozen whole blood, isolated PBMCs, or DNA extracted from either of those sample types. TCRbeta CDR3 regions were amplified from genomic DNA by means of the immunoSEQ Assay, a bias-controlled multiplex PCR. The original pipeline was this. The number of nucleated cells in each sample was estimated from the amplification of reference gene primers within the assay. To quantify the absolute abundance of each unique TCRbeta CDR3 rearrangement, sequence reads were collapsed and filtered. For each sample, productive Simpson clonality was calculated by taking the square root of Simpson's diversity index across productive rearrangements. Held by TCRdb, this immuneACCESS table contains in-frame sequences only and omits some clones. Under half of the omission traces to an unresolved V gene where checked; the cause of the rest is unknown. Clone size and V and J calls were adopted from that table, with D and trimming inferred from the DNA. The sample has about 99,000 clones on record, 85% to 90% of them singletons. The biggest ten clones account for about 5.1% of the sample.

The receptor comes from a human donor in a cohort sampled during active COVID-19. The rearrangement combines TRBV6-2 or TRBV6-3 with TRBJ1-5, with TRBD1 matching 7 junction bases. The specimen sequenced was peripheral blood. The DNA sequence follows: TGTGCCGGGAGCCCAGGGGGGGGCGGGAGCAATCAGCCCCAGCATTTT. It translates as CAGSPGGGGSNQPQHF.